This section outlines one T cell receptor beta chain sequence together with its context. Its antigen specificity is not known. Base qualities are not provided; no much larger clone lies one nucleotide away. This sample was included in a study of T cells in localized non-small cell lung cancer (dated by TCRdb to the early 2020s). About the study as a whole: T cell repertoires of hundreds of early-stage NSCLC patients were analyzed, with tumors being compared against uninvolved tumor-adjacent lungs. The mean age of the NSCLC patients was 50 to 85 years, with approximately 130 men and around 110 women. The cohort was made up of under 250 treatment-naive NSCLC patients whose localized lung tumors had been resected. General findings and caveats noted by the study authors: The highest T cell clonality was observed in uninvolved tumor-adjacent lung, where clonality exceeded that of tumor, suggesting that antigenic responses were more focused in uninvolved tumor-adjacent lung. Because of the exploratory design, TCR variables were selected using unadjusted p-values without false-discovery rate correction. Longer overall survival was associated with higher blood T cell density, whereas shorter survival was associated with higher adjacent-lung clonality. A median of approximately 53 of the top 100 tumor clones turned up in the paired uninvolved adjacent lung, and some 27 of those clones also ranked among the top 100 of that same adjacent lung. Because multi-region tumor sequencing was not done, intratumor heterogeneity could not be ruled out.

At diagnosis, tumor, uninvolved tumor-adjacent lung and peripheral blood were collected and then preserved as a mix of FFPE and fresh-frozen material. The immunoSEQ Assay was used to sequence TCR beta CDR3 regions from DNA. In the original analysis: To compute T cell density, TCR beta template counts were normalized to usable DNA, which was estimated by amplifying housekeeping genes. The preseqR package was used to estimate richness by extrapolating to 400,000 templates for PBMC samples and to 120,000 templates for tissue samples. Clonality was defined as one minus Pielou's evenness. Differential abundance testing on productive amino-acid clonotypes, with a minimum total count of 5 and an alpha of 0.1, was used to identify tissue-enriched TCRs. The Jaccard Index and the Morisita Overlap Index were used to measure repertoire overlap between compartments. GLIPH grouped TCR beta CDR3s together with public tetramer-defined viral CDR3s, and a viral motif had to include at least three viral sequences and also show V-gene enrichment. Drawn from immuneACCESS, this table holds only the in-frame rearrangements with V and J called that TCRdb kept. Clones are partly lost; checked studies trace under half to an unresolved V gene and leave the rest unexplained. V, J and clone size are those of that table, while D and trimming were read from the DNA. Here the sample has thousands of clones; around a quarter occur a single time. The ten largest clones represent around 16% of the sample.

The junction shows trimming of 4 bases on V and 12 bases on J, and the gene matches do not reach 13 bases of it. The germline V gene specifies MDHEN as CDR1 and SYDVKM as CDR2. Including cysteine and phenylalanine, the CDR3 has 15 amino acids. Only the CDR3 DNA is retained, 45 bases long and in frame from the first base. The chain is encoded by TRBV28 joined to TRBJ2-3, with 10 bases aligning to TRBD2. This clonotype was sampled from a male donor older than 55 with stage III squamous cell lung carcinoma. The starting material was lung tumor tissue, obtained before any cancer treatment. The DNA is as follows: TGTGCCAGCAGTTCTCCTAGCGGGAGTATGGTTAGCCAGTATTTT. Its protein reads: CASSSPSGSMVSQYF.